Listed here is a single T cell receptor (beta chain). This sample was taken from a study of blood T cell repertoires in COVID-19. Study details: The United States, Italy and Spain provided the acute and convalescent COVID-19 samples. The cDNA or gDNA used as material had been derived from T cells, B-cell-depleted T cells, or PBMCs.

Under the authors' procedure: Reference gene primer amplification in the assay estimated nucleated cell counts. The assay was immunoSEQ multiplex PCR, and TCRdb's table has in-frame clones only and misses some. V, J and clone size were drawn from that table, and D and trimming were deduced from the DNA. The sample includes 230,000 or so clones, about 83% of them seen just once. Sequenced: peripheral blood. The receptor's source is a man aged 40-49 years with active or convalescent COVID-19.

CDR3 in amino acids: CASSRRDRDTEAFF. The CDR3 bases are TGTGCCAGCAGCCGCCGGGACAGGGACACTGAAGCTTTCTTT. The genes are TRBV25-1 and TRBJ1-1, with TRBD1 matching 9 bases. The CDR3 is made up of 14 amino acids. Trimming took 6 bases from V and 3 from J; bases not matched to a gene: 5. Germline V CDR1 and CDR2: MGHDK, SYGVNS.